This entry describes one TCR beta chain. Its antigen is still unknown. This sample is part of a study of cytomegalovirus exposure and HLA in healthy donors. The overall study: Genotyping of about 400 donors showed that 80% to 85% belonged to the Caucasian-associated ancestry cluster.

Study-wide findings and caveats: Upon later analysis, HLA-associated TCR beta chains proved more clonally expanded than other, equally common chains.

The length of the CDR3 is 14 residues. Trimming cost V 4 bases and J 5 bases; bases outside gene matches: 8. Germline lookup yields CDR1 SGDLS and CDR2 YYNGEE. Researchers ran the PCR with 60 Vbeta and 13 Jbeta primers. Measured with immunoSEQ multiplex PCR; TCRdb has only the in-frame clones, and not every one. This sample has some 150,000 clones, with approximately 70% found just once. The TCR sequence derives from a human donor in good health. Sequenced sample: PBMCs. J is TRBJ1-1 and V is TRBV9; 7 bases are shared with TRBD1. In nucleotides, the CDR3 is TGTGCCAGCAGCCCGCCGGGACAGAGAACTGAAGCTTTCTTT. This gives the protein CASSPPGQRTEAFF.